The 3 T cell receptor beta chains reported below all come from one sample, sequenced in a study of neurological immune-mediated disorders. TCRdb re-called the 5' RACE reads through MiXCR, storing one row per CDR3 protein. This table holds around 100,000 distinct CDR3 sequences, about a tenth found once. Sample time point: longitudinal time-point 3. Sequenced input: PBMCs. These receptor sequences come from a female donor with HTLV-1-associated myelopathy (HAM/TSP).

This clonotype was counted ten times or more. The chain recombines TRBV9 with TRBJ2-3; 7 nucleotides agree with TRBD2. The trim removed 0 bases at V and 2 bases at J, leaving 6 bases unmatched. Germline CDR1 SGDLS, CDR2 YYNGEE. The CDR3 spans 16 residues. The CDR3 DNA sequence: TGTGCCAGCAGCGTAGTGGCTAGCGGAGTCACAGATACGCAGTATTTT. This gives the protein CASSVVASGVTDTQYF.

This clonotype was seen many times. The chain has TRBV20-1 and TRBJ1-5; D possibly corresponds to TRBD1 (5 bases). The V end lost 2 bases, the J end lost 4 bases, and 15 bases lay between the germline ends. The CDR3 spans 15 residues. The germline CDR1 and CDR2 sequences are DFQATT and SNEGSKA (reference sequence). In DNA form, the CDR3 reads TGCAGTGCTAGATGGCGGCAGGGTGGAAATCAGCCCCAGCATTTT. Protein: CSARWRQGGNQPQHF.

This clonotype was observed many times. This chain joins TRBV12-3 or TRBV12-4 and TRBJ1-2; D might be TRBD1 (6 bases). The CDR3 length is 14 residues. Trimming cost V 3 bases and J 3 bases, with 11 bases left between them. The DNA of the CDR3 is TGTGCCAGCAGTTTCGGGGGCCCGGACTATGGCTACACCTTC. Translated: CASSFGGPDYGYTF.